This TCR beta chain is from a study of CD8+ T cells in alopecia areata. As for the study in general: Those treated were given oral tofacitinib at 5 to 10 mg twice daily. After 6 to 18 months of tofacitinib, follow-up continued 6 months off drug.

The germline V gene has CDR1 ENHRY and CDR2 SYGVKD. Trimming removed 2 bases from V and 6 bases from J, with 11 bases in between. This CDR3 has 14 residues. Study-level results: The study found TCR sharing across patients less clear than in mice, possibly for HLA reasons.

A remark on this clone: Its antigen is currently unknown.

Investigators isolated RNA and reverse transcribed it into cDNA to act as the sequencing template. The protocol was immunoSEQ multiplex PCR, while the TCRdb copy is restricted to in-frame clones and leaves out a portion. The sample records roughly 150,000 clones, 87% being singletons. The V and J genes are TRBV10-3 and TRBJ1-5; D perhaps matches TRBD1 (6 bases). The receptor's source is a human donor with alopecia areata. The sequencing used CD8+ T cells sorted from blood, collected at week 0. This CDR3 reads CAISEKQGIQPQHF. The CDR3 nucleotides are TGTGCCATCAGTGAGAAACAGGGCATTCAGCCCCAGCATTTT.